These 10 T cell receptor beta chains originate from one sample sequenced in a study of T cell repertoires in MIS-A myocarditis. Measured with immunoSEQ multiplex PCR; TCRdb has only the in-frame clones, and not every one. This table holds roughly 15,000 clones, 74% found once. Sample: left ventricle heart tissue obtained at autopsy. The origin of the receptors is a man aged 18 to 30 with fulminant myocarditis from multisystem inflammatory syndrome in adults (MIS-A) after COVID-19.

The rearrangement links TRBV9 to TRBJ1-3; D is unclear. In germline, CDR1 is SGDLS, CDR2 YYNGEE. The CDR3 is 15 residues long. V shed 0 bases and J shed 4 bases, with 11 bases lying between them. CDR3 residues: CASSVARGSGNTIYF. The CDR3 DNA is TGTGCCAGCAGCGTAGCACGGGGAAGCGGAAACACCATATATTTT.

The table lists this clone with a count of one. The chain uses TRBV29-1 and TRBJ1-4; D unclear. Germline V gene sequence: CDR1 SQVTM, CDR2 ANQGSEA. The CDR3 runs 12 residues. Trimming stripped 6 bases from V and 0 bases from J, with 5 bases between. Written as DNA, the CDR3 is TGCAGCGTGACTGCAACTAATGAAAAACTGTTTTTT. Amino acids: CSVTATNEKLFF.

The chain couples TRBV11-2 to TRBJ2-7, with unresolved D. Germline V gene data show CDR1 as SGHAT and CDR2 as FQNNGV. This CDR3 has 12 amino acids. Trimming pared 4 bases from V and 4 bases from J, leaving 8 bases between. CDR3 nucleotides: TGTGCCAGCAGCTCTGGTGCGTACGAGCAGTACTTC. This translates into CASSSGAYEQYF. Full variable domain (rest looked up from reference TRBV11-2 and TRBJ2-7): EAGVAQSPRYKIIEKRQSVAFWCNPISGHATLYWYQQILGQGPKLLIQFQNNGVVDDSQLPKDRFSAERLKGVDSTLKIQPAKLEDSAVYLCASSSGAYEQYFGPGTRLTVT.

For this clone: A read error may be the cause here, since a much bigger clone is one base away. The chain links TRBV6-5 to TRBJ1-3; D is possibly TRBD1 (5 bases). CDR3 size: 15 residues. The V gene's germline CDR1 is MNHEY and CDR2 SVGAGI. The DNA of the CDR3 is TGTGCCAGCAGTTACTCCGGGACGGCTGGAAACATCATATATTTT. Amino acids: CASSYSGTAGNIIYF.

The gene calls are TRBV19 and TRBJ1-6; TRBD1 agrees at 8 bases. Germline CDR1 reads LNHDA; CDR2 reads SQIVND (reference sequence). This CDR3 is 14 amino acids long. With V trimmed by 4 bases and J by 9 bases, 5 bases remained unmatched. The CDR3 DNA reads as TGTGCCAGTAGTAAGCAGGGGGCAGGTTCACCCCTCCACTTT. It is translated as CASSKQGAGSPLHF. The complete variable domain, with remaining parts taken from reference TRBV19 and TRBJ1-6, reads DGGITQSPKYLFRKEGQNVTLSCEQNLNHDAMYWYRQDPGQGLRLIYYSQIVNDFQKGDIAEGYSVSREKKESFPLTVTSAQKNPTAFYLCASSKQGAGSPLHFGNGTRLTVT.

A few counts support this clone. V is TRBV27 and J is TRBJ1-2; D might be TRBD1 (5 bases). The CDR3 loop spans 14 amino acids. Looked up from germline, CDR1 is MNHEY and CDR2 is SMNVEV (reference sequence). V dropped 3 bases and J dropped 1 base, with 9 bases sitting between them. The CDR3 bases are TGTGCCAGCAGTTTCGGCAGGGTTAACTATGGCTACACCTTC. Its translation is CASSFGRVNYGYTF.

V gene TRBV5-1 combines with J gene TRBJ1-2, with D perhaps matching TRBD1 (5 bases). V shed 7 bases and J shed 4 bases, with 8 bases lying between them. The germline V gene has CDR1 SGHRS and CDR2 YFSETQ. This CDR3 comprises 11 residues. CDR3 nucleotide sequence: TGCGCCAGCCGCGGGACCTATGGCTACACCTTC. Protein sequence: CASRGTYGYTF.

The chain combines TRBV28 with TRBJ1-2, with D perhaps TRBD1 (5 bases). CDR3 length equals 13 residues. CDR1 is MDHEN and CDR2 is SYDVKM in the germline V gene. The V gene lost 1 base and the J gene lost 8 bases, with 11 bases spanning the gap. This chain's CDR3 is CASSLLGTGGYTF. For the CDR3, the DNA is TGTGCCAGCAGTTTATTAGGGACGGGAGGCTACACCTTC.

J is TRBJ1-5 and V is TRBV18; 12 bases line up with TRBD1. This CDR3 is built from 17 residues. Per the germline V gene, CDR1 is KGHSH and CDR2 is LQKENI. With V trimmed by 1 base and J by 5 bases, 6 bases remained unmatched. The CDR3 sequence: CASSPLGTGGADQPQHF. For the CDR3, the DNA is TGTGCCAGCTCACCACTTGGGACAGGGGGCGCGGATCAGCCCCAGCATTTT.

V usage is TRBV25-1 and J usage is TRBJ2-1; 9 nucleotides agree with TRBD2. CDR3 length: 15 residues. V shed 2 bases and J 4 bases; nucleotides not matched to a gene: 3. Germline V gene data show CDR1 as MGHDK and CDR2 as SYGVNS. The chain's CDR3 is CASSEALAGYNEQFF. The CDR3, as DNA: TGTGCCAGCAGTGAAGCACTAGCGGGTTACAATGAGCAGTTCTTC.